Following are 8 T cell receptor beta chains from one sample sequenced in a study of T-cell reconstitution after alpha-beta-depleted transplantation in children. The library targeted TCRbeta and was prepared with unique molecular identifiers. One entry per CDR3 protein results from TCRdb running MiXCR on the PCR reads. Among 360,000 or so distinct CDR3 sequences, approximately 20% were seen once, and the ten largest hold less than 4.5%. The sequencing here drew on PBMCs from the stem cell graft donor, taken from the stem cell graft. These TCRs come from a human donor who donated a stem cell graft to a child with acute myeloid leukemia.

This clonotype appeared many times. The chain employs TRBV29-1 and TRBJ2-7, with a possible D match to TRBD2 (6 bases). CDR3 length: 14 amino acids. The germline CDR1 and CDR2 sequences are SQVTM and ANQGSEA. V was clipped by 3 bases and J by 2 bases, with 14 bases between them. The chain's CDR3 is CSVEGEDFPYEQYF. CDR3 coding DNA: TGCAGCGTTGAGGGGGAGGACTTCCCCTACGAGCAGTACTTC.

This clonotype was picked up a small number of times. CDR3: CASSVGGGSSHEQFF. CDR3 coding DNA: TGTGCCAGCAGTGTGGGGGGAGGAAGTTCCCATGAGCAGTTCTTC. The gene calls are TRBV2 and TRBJ2-1; D is perhaps TRBD2 (6 bases). This CDR3 has 15 residues. V was pared by 4 bases and J by 8 bases, with 18 bases between. Germline-derived CDR1 and CDR2 are SNHLY and FYNNEI.

The chain links TRBV4-2 to TRBJ2-7, with D unclear. This CDR3 has 14 amino acids. Germline CDR1 reads LGHNA; CDR2 reads YNFKEQ. Between the trimmed V and J ends, which lost 6 bases and 1 base, there was a span of 13 bases. The CDR3 coding sequence is TGTGCCAGCAGGGGAACTTCTGAATCCTACGAGCAGTACTTC. It codes for CASRGTSESYEQYF.

At least ten counts were recorded for this clonotype. CDR3 nucleotides: TGCAGCGTGAGGACAGGGGAGGGTGAAAAACTGTTTTTT. Its protein product is CSVRTGEGEKLFF. The chain uses TRBV29-1 and TRBJ1-4; 9 bases are shared with TRBD1. Trimming cost V 6 bases and J 7 bases; bases outside gene matches: 6. Germline V gene data show CDR1 as SQVTM and CDR2 as ANQGSEA. The CDR3 covers 13 residues.

This clonotype has ten or more counts. The chain recombines TRBV20-1 with TRBJ2-2; D might be TRBD2 (6 bases). This CDR3 contains 13 residues. CDR1 and CDR2 from the germline V gene are DFQATT and SNEGSKA (reference sequence). V was clipped by 5 bases and J by 6 bases, with 13 bases between them. The CDR3: CSASGPSAGELFF. The CDR3 nucleotides read TGCAGTGCTTCAGGCCCTAGCGCCGGGGAGCTGTTTTTT.

The chain couples TRBV24-1 to TRBJ2-1; maybe TRBD1 (6 bases). The V and J ends lost 4 bases and 2 bases respectively, with 11 bases between them. Germline V gene sequence: CDR1 KGHDR, CDR2 SFDVKD. This CDR3 is 15 amino acids long. The chain's CDR3 is CATSERTEAYNEQFF. The CDR3 DNA reads TGTGCCACCAGTGAAAGGACAGAGGCCTACAATGAGCAGTTCTTC.

This clonotype was seen only a few times. The chain links TRBV29-1 to TRBJ2-3; no clear D. CDR3 length equals 12 residues. The V and J ends lost 3 bases and 4 bases respectively, with 8 bases between them. In germline, CDR1 is SQVTM, CDR2 ANQGSEA. The CDR3 bases are TGCAGCGTTGATTGGACCTCAGATACGCAGTATTTT. It yields the protein CSVDWTSDTQYF.

About this clonotype itself: A read error is possible here, since a much larger clone lies one base away. CDR3 residues: CAISGTGGSYEQYF. In nucleotides, the CDR3 is TGTGCCATCAGTGGGACAGGGGGCTCCTACGAGCAGTACTTC. The V and J genes are TRBV10-3 and TRBJ2-7; 10 nucleotides line up with TRBD1. With V trimmed by 4 bases and J by 0 bases, 0 bases remained unmatched. CDR1 ENHRY and CDR2 SYGVKD come from the germline V gene. This CDR3 has 14 residues.